Listed below are T cell receptor beta chains from one sample, sequenced in a study of blood T cell repertoires in COVID-19. Sequencing was performed with immunoSEQ multiplex PCR; in TCRdb, only in-frame clones are kept and a portion is missing. The repertoire holds around 230,000 clones, with roughly 86% as singletons. The sample comprised PBMCs or T cells enriched from blood (not recorded which). The origin of the receptors is a man between 18 and 35 years old with acute COVID-19. The CDR3 runs from the conserved cysteine through the conserved F or W. A D gene is named only where the DNA matches it firmly. Clone size is shown for a subset of rows, as once, few, many or a class of expanded clone.

V,size,D,J,DNA,CDR3
TRBV11-2,-,-,TRBJ2-5,TGTGCCAGCAGCTTAGATCTAGGCAGGGATGGTGAGACCCAGTACTTC,CASSLDLGRDGETQYF
TRBV5-1,-,-,TRBJ2-1,TGCGCCAGCACCCCCCGGACAGAGGTGTTCTTC,CASTPRTEVFF
TRBV3-1/TRBV3-2,-,-,TRBJ1-1,TGTGCCAGCAGCCATGCCCGACAGGCCAACACTGAAGCTTTCTTT,CASSHARQANTEAFF
TRBV28,once,TRBD2,TRBJ2-5,TGTGCCAGCAGCCAGACTAGCGGGAATCAAGAGACCCAGTACTTC,CASSQTSGNQETQYF
TRBV28,-,-,TRBJ1-2,TGTGCCAGCAGTTTATACTCGGGACAATCGGCCTATGGCTACACCTTC,CASSLYSGQSAYGYTF
TRBV4-2,-,TRBD1,TRBJ1-1,TGTGCCAGCAGCCGCGGCGGACAGGGAACTGAAGCTTTCTTT,CASSRGGQGTEAFF
TRBV28,-,-,TRBJ1-3,TGTGCCAGCAGTTGGGCGTCTAACTCTGGAAACACCATATATTTT,CASSWASNSGNTIYF
TRBV7-9,-,-,TRBJ2-2,TGTGCCAGCCAGGGGCGGGGGACCGGGGAGCTGTTTTTT,CASQGRGTGELFF
TRBV6-1,-,TRBD1,TRBJ1-5,TGTGCCAGCAGTGAATCAAGGGGGCTAAGCAATCAGCCCCAGCATTTT,CASSESRGLSNQPQHF
TRBV5-4,few,TRBD1,TRBJ2-7,TGTGCCAGCGGCACAGGGGGGAATCCCTACGAGCAGTACTTC,CASGTGGNPYEQYF
TRBV7-6,-,TRBD1,TRBJ2-7,TGTGCCAGCAGCCCGGGGACAGGACAGGGGTCCTACGAGCAGTACTTC,CASSPGTGQGSYEQYF
TRBV3-1/TRBV3-2,-,TRBD2,TRBJ2-1,TGTGCCAGCAGCCAGCCGGGAGGGGCGAATGAGCAGTTCTTC,CASSQPGGANEQFF
TRBV13,-,-,TRBJ2-4,TGTGCCAGCAGCCGTAGCGGAGGCGCCAAAAACATTCAGTACTTC,CASSRSGGAKNIQYF
TRBV21-1,-,-,TRBJ2-3,TGTGCCAGCAGCAAAGCAGCCGAAACCACGACAGGCGTACCAAAACGTCACACAGATACGCAGTATTTT,CASSKAAETTTGVPKRHTDTQYF